The source of this TCR beta chain is a study of blood T cell repertoires in COVID-19. The assay was immunoSEQ multiplex PCR, and TCRdb's table has in-frame clones only and misses some. This table holds about 240,000 clones, around 89% found once. The germline V gene encodes CDR1 MDHEN and CDR2 SYDVKM. The V end lost 5 bases, the J end lost 2 bases, and 7 bases lay between the germline ends. This CDR3 has 13 amino acids. The TCR sequence derives from a woman aged 30 to 39 who had recovered from COVID-19. V and J are TRBV28 and TRBJ1-5, with D unresolved. Source material: PBMCs or T cells enriched from blood (not recorded which). CDR3 coding DNA: TGTGCCAGCAGTCCCCTCGGCAATCAGCCCCAGCATTTT. It translates to CASSPLGNQPQHF.